The entry that follows covers one T cell receptor (beta chain) sequence. Its matching antigen is unknown. This record comes from a study of OX40 agonist ivuxolimab in advanced cancers. Study details: Patients receiving dose escalation had hepatocellular carcinoma, melanoma, renal cell or head and neck cancer. Regarding the study as a whole: Relative to CD4+ cells, CD8+ T cells on average had more expanded clones. With doses of 0.1 to 3.0 mg/kg, CD4+ and CD8+ blood T cells had undergone clonal expansion by week 6.

Unmatched junction bases numbered 7, after V lost 7 bases and J lost 0 bases. The CDR3 loop spans 15 amino acids. Germline assignment: CDR1 SEHNR and CDR2 FQNEAQ (reference sequence). Method: immunoSEQ multiplex PCR; TCRdb's copy keeps in-frame clones and lacks some. The sample carries roughly 60,000 clones, almost 95% recorded once. Sequencing was performed on CD4+ or CD8+ T cells sorted from blood, taken in a trial of the OX40 agonist ivuxolimab. The clonotype was recovered from an adult with an advanced solid tumor such as melanoma, head and neck, liver or kidney cancer. This chain uses TRBV7-9 with TRBJ2-7; TRBD1 agrees at 9 bases. The CDR3 DNA follows: TGTGCCAGCACCAACCCGGGACAGGGCTCCTACGAGCAGTACTTC. Protein product: CASTNPGQGSYEQYF.